These 13 T cell receptor beta chains originate from one sample sequenced in a study of vaccination effects on CD4 cells after COVID-19. Under the ViraFEST assay, PBMC were stimulated with viral peptide pools so that antigen-specific CD4+ T cells expanded. Sequencing was performed afterwards. Investigators separated out CD4+ T cells once less than 11 days of culture had passed. Two-dose vaccination with either BNT162b2 or mRNA-1273 was given to the participants. Their antigen targets remain unknown. Using immunoSEQ multiplex PCR, the repertoire was profiled, and TCRdb retains in-frame clones only, with some absent. The sample shows around 16,000 clones, 70% to 80% of them seen only once. The sequencing here drew on CD4+ T cells from PBMCs cultured with HCoV-NL63 spike peptides, taken after COVID-19 vaccination. The source of these receptors is a human donor who received a COVID-19 vaccine.

This clone was seen once. This sequence joins TRBV4-1 and TRBJ2-1, with 10 bases fitting TRBD1. J lost 1 base, V lost 2 bases, and 5 bases had no gene match. This CDR3 comprises 17 residues. Germline loops: CDR1 MGHRA, CDR2 YSYEKL. As DNA, the CDR3 is TGCGCCAGCAGCCAATCCCTGGACAGGGGGTCCTACAATGAGCAGTTCTTC. Its translation: CASSQSLDRGSYNEQFF.

The chain uses TRBV5-4 and TRBJ2-7; 8 bases line up with TRBD1. Germline-derived CDR1 and CDR2 are SGHNT and YYREEE (reference sequence). The CDR3 is 14 amino acids. J lost 6 bases, V lost 2 bases, and 7 bases had no gene match. CDR3 nucleotide sequence: TGTGCCAGCAGCTTAGCAGGGGGCACGTCCGAGCAGTACTTC. Translating it yields CASSLAGGTSEQYF.

This chain uses TRBV20-1 with TRBJ1-3, with D perhaps TRBD1 (6 bases). V lost 3 bases and J lost 0, with 9 bases in between. This CDR3 is built from 14 residues. Germline-derived CDR1 and CDR2 are DFQATT and SNEGSKA (reference sequence). The CDR3 nucleotides are TGCAGTGCTAGTCGGGACATCTCTGGAAACACCATATATTTT. Encoded protein: CSASRDISGNTIYF.

The rearrangement joins TRBV5-5 to TRBJ2-4; D may correspond to TRBD1 or TRBD2 (5 bases each). Germline lookup yields CDR1 SGHKS and CDR2 YYEKEE (reference sequence). Trimming left V 4 bases short and J 1 base short, with 6 bases between. The CDR3 covers 13 residues. This CDR3 is CASSEGAKNIQYF. The CDR3 DNA reads TGTGCCAGCAGCGAGGGGGCCAAAAACATTCAGTACTTC.

In its sample, this clone was seen once. This CDR3 reads CASSFEGGTEAFF. CDR3 coding DNA: TGTGCCAGCAGCTTTGAGGGTGGGACTGAAGCTTTCTTT. The J gene is TRBJ1-1, the V gene TRBV5-4; D uncertain. The CDR3 consists of 13 residues. The V gene's germline CDR1 is SGHNT and CDR2 YYREEE (reference sequence). Deletions cut 2 bases from V and 5 bases from J, with 10 bases between.

The V call is TRBV25-1, the J call TRBJ2-1; 7 bases are shared with TRBD1. Germline-derived CDR1 and CDR2 are MGHDK and SYGVNS. The CDR3 is made up of 15 amino acids. Trimming cost V 6 bases and J 2 bases; bases outside gene matches: 7. In nucleotides, the CDR3 is TGTGCCAGCAGCGCCACAGGGGTGGCCTACAATGAGCAGTTCTTC. Encoded protein: CASSATGVAYNEQFF.

The V call is TRBV28, the J call TRBJ1-2, with D hard to call. V was cut by 2 bases and J by 7 bases, with 14 bases left in between. There are 14 residues in the CDR3. The germline CDR1 and CDR2 sequences are MDHEN and SYDVKM. The CDR3 DNA is TGTGCCAGCAGTTTAATAGGCCAGGTTACTGGCTACACCTTC. It codes for CASSLIGQVTGYTF.

CDR3 protein: CASSLDTIYF. In DNA form, the CDR3 reads TGTGCCAGCAGTTTGGACACCATATATTTT. The chain couples TRBV12-3 or TRBV12-4 to TRBJ1-3; D not resolved. V lost 3 bases to trimming and J lost 8 bases, with 2 bases between them. This CDR3 spans 10 amino acids.

This clone occurred a few times. The chain is built from TRBV18 and TRBJ1-1; D gene unclear. Germline values: CDR1 KGHSH, CDR2 LQKENI. The CDR3 extends over 13 amino acids. Trimming shortened V by 1 base and J by 4 bases, and 7 bases separated the two germline ends. CDR3 region: CASSPLRGTEAFF. The CDR3 nucleotides are TGTGCCAGCTCACCACTCCGGGGCACTGAAGCTTTCTTT.

CDR3 loop: CASSPVGDGSQPQHF. The CDR3 DNA follows: TGTGCCAGCTCACCAGTAGGGGATGGAAGTCAGCCCCAGCATTTT. This rearrangement joins TRBV18 to TRBJ1-5; tentatively, D is TRBD1 (5 bases). Germline CDR1 reads KGHSH; CDR2 reads LQKENI. V lost 2 bases to trimming and J lost 6 bases, with 14 bases between them. There are 15 residues in the CDR3. Together with reference TRBV18 and TRBJ1-5, the CDR3 gives the full variable domain: NAGVMQNPRHLVRRRGQEARLRCSPMKGHSHVYWYRQLPEEGLKFMVYLQKENIIDESGMPKERFSAEFPKEGPSILRIQQVVRGDSAAYFCASSPVGDGSQPQHFGDGTRLSIL.

J is TRBJ2-7 and V is TRBV3-1 (or the pseudogene TRBV3-2), with D unresolved. Germline values: CDR1 LGHDT, CDR2 YNNKEL (reference sequence). The CDR3 covers 11 residues. V lost 6 bases and J lost 0, with 3 bases in between. The CDR3, as DNA: TGTGCCAGCAGAAACTCCTACGAGCAGTACTTC. Translated, it gives CASRNSYEQYF.

The chain employs TRBV2 and TRBJ1-3, with TRBD1 identical over 8 bases. CDR1 and CDR2 (germline): SNHLY, FYNNEI. This CDR3 has 16 residues. Unmatched junction bases numbered 6, after V lost 1 base and J lost 4 bases. The CDR3, as DNA: TGTGCCAGCAGTGAAGGACAGGGGAAGTCGGGAAACACCATATATTTT. Amino acids: CASSEGQGKSGNTIYF.

V usage is TRBV30 and J usage is TRBJ1-2, with 11 positions matching TRBD1. This CDR3 has 14 amino acids. Germline lookup yields CDR1 GTSNPN and CDR2 SVGIG (reference sequence). Trimming took 1 base from V and 8 from J; bases not matched to a gene: 6. The chain's CDR3 is CAWSAGQGARGYTF. In nucleotides, the CDR3 is TGTGCCTGGAGTGCTGGACAGGGGGCAAGAGGCTACACCTTC.